This TCR beta chain comes out of a study of cytomegalovirus exposure and HLA in healthy donors. Study-wide context: Inside one of the first data releases sat 85 million or so unique TCRs taken from HLA-typed donors. Study-level results: Later analysis suggested links between common viral pathogens and several top significant clusters. Sequencing likely generated an artifact that appeared as a cluster of highly shared sequence variants.

The PCR contained 60 Vbeta and 13 Jbeta primers. Here immunoSEQ multiplex PCR was the method, and the copy in TCRdb shows in-frame clones only, minus some. The repertoire consists of approximately 200,000 clones, with under 90% occurring once and the leading ten covering about 1.2%. With regard to this clone: No antigen is known for it.

Germline assignment: CDR1 LNHDA and CDR2 SQIVND (reference sequence). The trim removed 3 bases at V and 4 bases at J, leaving 5 bases unmatched. The CDR3 is 15 residues long. The V call is TRBV19, the J call TRBJ2-1, with TRBD2 matching over 8 bases. Specimen: PBMCs. This receptor was taken from a human donor in good health. The DNA for the CDR3 is TGTGCCAGTAGTATCGGGACTAGGGCTTACAATGAGCAGTTCTTC. Amino acids: CASSIGTRAYNEQFF.